Sequencing of this TCR beta chain was carried out in a study of cytomegalovirus exposure and HLA in healthy donors. Primers: 60 Vbeta forward and 13 Jbeta reverse. The assay was immunoSEQ multiplex PCR, and TCRdb's table has in-frame clones only and misses some. This table holds more than 55,000 clones, 65% to 90% found once. Germline V gives CDR1 SGHVS, CDR2 FQNEAQ. Deletions cut 4 bases from V and 2 bases from J, with 16 bases between. The CDR3 totals 16 residues. The receptor comes from a man aged 25 to 40 in good health and CMV-seronegative. The genes are TRBV7-8 and TRBJ2-3, with a weak D call TRBD2 (5 bases). Sequencing input: PBMCs. CDR3 nucleotide sequence: TGTGCCAGCAGCTCCGTGGAGCGGTTGATCACAGATACGCAGTATTTT. Translating it yields CASSSVERLITDTQYF.